One sample yielded the 17 T cell receptor beta chains listed below, sequenced in a study of T cells expressing NK-cell markers. Reprocessing the 5' RACE reads, TCRdb reports a single entry for every CDR3 protein and omits DNA. The sample table includes about 540,000 distinct CDR3 sequences. The specimen was blood T cells: a sorted CD56 or NKG2C T cell subset, CD4+ or CD8+ T cells, or bulk PBMC T cells (not recorded which). The origin of the receptors is a man aged 18 to 29 in good health.

J is TRBJ2-1 and V is TRBV5-5; the D call from TCRdb, TRBD2, cannot be confirmed without DNA. The CDR3 length is 15 residues. CDR1 SGHKS and CDR2 YYEKEE come from the germline V gene (reference sequence). This CDR3 reads CASSHLRAPDNEQFF.

The chain employs TRBV4-1 and TRBJ2-2. The CDR3 sequence is 15 residues long. Per germline, CDR1 MGHRA and CDR2 YSYEKL. CDR3 sequence reads: CASSQGYNGVGELFF.

The rearrangement uses TRBV27 and TRBJ2-1; TCRdb outputs TRBD2, but without DNA this stays unchecked. Germline V gene data show CDR1 as MNHEY and CDR2 as SMNVEV (reference sequence). The CDR3 contains 17 residues. Here the CDR3 reads CASSPGLEREFINEQFF.

The V and J genes are TRBV12-3 or TRBV12-4 and TRBJ2-2; TCRdb names TRBD2, which stays unverified in the absence of DNA. The CDR3 covers 17 residues. The CDR3 sequence is CASSFTAIRAAGGELFF.

The rearrangement joins TRBV7-9 to TRBJ2-5. CDR1 and CDR2 from the germline V gene are SEHNR and FQNEAQ (reference sequence). The CDR3 sequence is 15 residues long. CDR3 protein: CASTWTLGVEETQYF.

The chain recombines TRBV28 with TRBJ2-5; there is no DNA to check the TCRdb D call of TRBD2. CDR3 size: 15 residues. Germline CDR1 reads MDHEN; CDR2 reads SYDVKM. CDR3 in amino acids: CASSFPGTSGETQYF.

The V and J genes are TRBV4-1 and TRBJ1-4; TCRdb's D call of TRBD1 is untestable without DNA. The CDR3 extends over 13 amino acids. Germline V gene sequence: CDR1 MGHRA, CDR2 YSYEKL. This CDR3 reads CASWGTALGKLFF.

The gene calls are TRBV20-1 and TRBJ2-6; absent DNA, TCRdb's TRBD1 call cannot be checked. The CDR3 is 20 residues long. Germline V gives CDR1 DFQATT, CDR2 SNEGSKA (reference sequence). This CDR3 is CSASIGGSNRGEAGANVLTF.

This chain links TRBV28 with TRBJ2-7; TCRdb returns TRBD1, unconfirmable since there is no DNA. Germline V CDR1 and CDR2: MDHEN, SYDVKM. The CDR3 sequence is 15 residues long. CDR3 protein: CASSFGSDGAYEQYF.

V usage is TRBV5-1 and J usage is TRBJ2-5; as DNA is missing, the TRBD2 call by TCRdb cannot be tested. The germline V gene has CDR1 SGHRS and CDR2 YFSETQ. This CDR3 comprises 16 residues. The CDR3 loop is CASSPGVLALGETQYF.

V is TRBV6-2 or TRBV6-3 and J is TRBJ2-7. The germline V gene encodes CDR1 MNHEY and CDR2 SVGEGT. The CDR3 extends over 15 amino acids. The CDR3 loop reads CASRSTDPLSYEQYF.

The chain combines TRBV12-3 or TRBV12-4 with TRBJ2-2; the TRBD2 assignment by TCRdb is unverifiable without DNA. There are 18 residues in the CDR3. The CDR3 spells CASRGTEAGVFIHGELFF.

The chain carries TRBV12-3 or TRBV12-4 and TRBJ2-1; TCRdb returns TRBD1, unconfirmable since there is no DNA. The CDR3 is made up of 13 amino acids. CDR3 residues: CASRPDRGDEQFF.

V is TRBV12-3 or TRBV12-4 and J is TRBJ1-1. The CDR3 has 13 residues. CDR3 residues: CASVARANTEAFF.

The rearrangement links TRBV6-5 to TRBJ1-1; TCRdb calls TRBD1, which cannot be checked without DNA. The germline V gene encodes CDR1 MNHEY and CDR2 SVGAGI. The CDR3 contains 13 residues. This CDR3 reads CASSSRQGSKAFF.

The rearrangement joins TRBV12-3 or TRBV12-4 to TRBJ1-2; TCRdb designates TRBD1, a call that cannot be tested without DNA. The CDR3 runs 16 residues. The CDR3 sequence is CASSSRRTGAPSGYTF.

J is TRBJ2-1 and V is TRBV12-3 or TRBV12-4; TCRdb's D call, TRBD1, is unchecked because there is no DNA. The CDR3 has 16 amino acids. The CDR3 is CASSFGTGGRYNEQFF.